Included here is one T cell receptor beta chain sequence, with context. Its antigen is unidentified. The PCR contained 60 Vbeta and 13 Jbeta primers. Generated by immunoSEQ multiplex PCR, the TCRdb table keeps only in-frame clones and is missing some. In the table there are 170,000 or so clones, about 80% of which are singletons. The entry originates in a study of cytomegalovirus exposure and HLA in healthy donors. Overall study results and limits: A prior analysis recorded that most TCR beta V segments were productive about 87% or about 30% of the time. Rarity marked most TCR sequences, yet some public TCRs occurred in many donors.

CDR1 KGHSH and CDR2 LQKENI come from the germline V gene. The trim removed 3 bases at V and 4 bases at J, leaving 7 bases unmatched. The CDR3 loop spans 16 amino acids. The specimen sequenced was PBMCs. The clonotype comes from a woman in her sixties in good health and CMV-seropositive. The J gene is TRBJ1-3, the V gene TRBV18; 9 nucleotides match TRBD1. The CDR3 protein is CASSPGLGTGGNTIYF. CDR3 coding DNA: TGTGCCAGCTCACCCGGACTGGGGACAGGGGGAAACACCATATATTTT.